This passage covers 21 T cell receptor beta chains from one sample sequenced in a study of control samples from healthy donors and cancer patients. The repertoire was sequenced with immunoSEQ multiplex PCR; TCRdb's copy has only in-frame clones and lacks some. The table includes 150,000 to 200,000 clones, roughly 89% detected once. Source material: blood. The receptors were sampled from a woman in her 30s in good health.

CDR3 sequence reads: CASSLNPQETQYF. CDR3 coding DNA: TGTGCCAGCAGCTTAAACCCCCAAGAGACCCAGTACTTC. The V call is TRBV7-2, the J call TRBJ2-5; D gene unclear. Germline CDR1 SGHTA, CDR2 FQGNSA. Trimming cost V 2 bases and J 1 base, with 5 bases left between them. The CDR3 has 13 amino acids.

The CDR3 bases are TGTGCCAGCAGCTTAGGGGTAAGGGCTAATGAGCAGTTCTTC. Amino acids: CASSLGVRANEQFF. The chain combines TRBV7-2 with TRBJ2-1; D not certain. The V gene lost 1 base and the J gene lost 7 bases, with 11 bases spanning the gap. There are 14 residues in the CDR3. CDR1 and CDR2 from the germline V gene are SGHTA and FQGNSA. Full variable domain (missing parts from reference TRBV7-2 and TRBJ2-1): GAGVSQSPSNKVTEKGKDVELRCDPISGHTALYWYRQSLGQGLEFLIYFQGNSAPDKSGLPSDRFSAERTGGSVSTLTIQRTQQEDSAVYLCASSLGVRANEQFFGPGTRLTVL.

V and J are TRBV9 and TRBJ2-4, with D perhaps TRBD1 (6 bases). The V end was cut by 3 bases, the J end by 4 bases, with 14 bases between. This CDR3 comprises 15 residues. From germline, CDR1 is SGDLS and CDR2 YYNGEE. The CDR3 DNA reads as TGTGCCAGCAGCGGGGACCCAGGGGCAAAAAACATTCAGTACTTC. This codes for CASSGDPGAKNIQYF.

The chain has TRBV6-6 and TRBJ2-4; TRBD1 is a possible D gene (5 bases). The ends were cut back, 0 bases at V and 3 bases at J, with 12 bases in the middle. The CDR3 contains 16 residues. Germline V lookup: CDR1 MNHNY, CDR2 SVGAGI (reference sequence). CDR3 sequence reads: CASSYSGQIGKNIQYF. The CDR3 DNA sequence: TGTGCCAGCAGTTACTCGGGGCAGATCGGCAAAAACATTCAGTACTTC.

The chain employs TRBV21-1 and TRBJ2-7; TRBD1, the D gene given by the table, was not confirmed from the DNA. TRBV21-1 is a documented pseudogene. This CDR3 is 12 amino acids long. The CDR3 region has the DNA TGTGCCAGCACGGACAGGCTCTACGAGCAGTACTTC. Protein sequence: CASTDRLYEQYF.

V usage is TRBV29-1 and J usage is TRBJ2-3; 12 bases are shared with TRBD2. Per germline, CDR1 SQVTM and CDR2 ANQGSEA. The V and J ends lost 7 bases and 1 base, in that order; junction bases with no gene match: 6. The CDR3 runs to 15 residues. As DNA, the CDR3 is TGCAGCGCCTTGCGACTAGCGGGGGGCACAGATACGCAGTATTTT. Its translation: CSALRLAGGTDTQYF.

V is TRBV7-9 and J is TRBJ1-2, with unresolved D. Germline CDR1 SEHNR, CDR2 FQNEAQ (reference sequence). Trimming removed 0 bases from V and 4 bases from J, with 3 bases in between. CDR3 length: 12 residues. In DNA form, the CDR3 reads TGTGCCAGCAGCTTAGCAACCTATGGCTACACCTTC. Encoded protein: CASSLATYGYTF.

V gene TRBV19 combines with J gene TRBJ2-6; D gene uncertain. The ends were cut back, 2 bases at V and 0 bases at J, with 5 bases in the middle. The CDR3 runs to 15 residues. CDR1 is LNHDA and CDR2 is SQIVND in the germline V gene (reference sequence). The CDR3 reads CASSILASGANVLTF. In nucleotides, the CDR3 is TGTGCCAGTAGTATACTGGCCTCTGGGGCCAACGTCCTGACTTTC.

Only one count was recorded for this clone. The CDR3 DNA is TGTGCCAGCAGTTACAGGGATAACTATGGCTACACCTTC. Translation gives CASSYRDNYGYTF. This chain connects TRBV6-2 or TRBV6-3 to TRBJ1-2; no clear D. Germline V gene sequence: CDR1 MNHEY, CDR2 SVGEGT. The length of the CDR3 is 13 residues. Trimming pared 2 bases from V and 1 base from J, leaving 5 bases between.

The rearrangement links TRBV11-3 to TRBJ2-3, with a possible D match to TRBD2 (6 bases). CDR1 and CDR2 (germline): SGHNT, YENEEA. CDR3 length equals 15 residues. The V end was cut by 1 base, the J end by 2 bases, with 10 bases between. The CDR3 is CASSLGGVITDTQYF. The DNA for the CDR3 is TGTGCCAGCAGCTTAGGCGGGGTAATCACAGATACGCAGTATTTT.

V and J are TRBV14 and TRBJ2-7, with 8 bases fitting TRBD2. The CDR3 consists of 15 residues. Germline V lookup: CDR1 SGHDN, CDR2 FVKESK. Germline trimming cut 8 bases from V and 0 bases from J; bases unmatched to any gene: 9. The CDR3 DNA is TGTGCCAGCCCACCCAGCGGGAGCCACTCCTACGAGCAGTACTTC. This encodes CASPPSGSHSYEQYF.

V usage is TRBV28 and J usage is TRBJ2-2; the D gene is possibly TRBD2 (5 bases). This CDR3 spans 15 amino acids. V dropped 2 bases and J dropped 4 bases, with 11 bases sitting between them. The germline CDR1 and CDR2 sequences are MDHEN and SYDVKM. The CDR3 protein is CASSLHGLGTGELFF. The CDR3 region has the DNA TGTGCCAGCAGTTTACACGGACTGGGCACCGGGGAGCTGTTTTTT.

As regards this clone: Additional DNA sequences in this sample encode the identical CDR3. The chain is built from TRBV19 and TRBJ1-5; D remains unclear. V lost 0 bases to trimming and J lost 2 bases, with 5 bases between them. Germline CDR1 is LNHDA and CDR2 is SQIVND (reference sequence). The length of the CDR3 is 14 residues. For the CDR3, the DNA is TGTGCCAGTAGTATAGATCGGGGCAATCAGCCCCAGCATTTT. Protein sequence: CASSIDRGNQPQHF.

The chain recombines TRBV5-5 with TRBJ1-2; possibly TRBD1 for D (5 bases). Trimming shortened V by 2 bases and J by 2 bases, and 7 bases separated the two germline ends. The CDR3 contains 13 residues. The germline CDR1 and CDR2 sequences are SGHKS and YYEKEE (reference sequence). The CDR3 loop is CASSFGDNYGYTF. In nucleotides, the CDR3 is TGTGCCAGCAGCTTCGGGGACAACTATGGCTACACCTTC.

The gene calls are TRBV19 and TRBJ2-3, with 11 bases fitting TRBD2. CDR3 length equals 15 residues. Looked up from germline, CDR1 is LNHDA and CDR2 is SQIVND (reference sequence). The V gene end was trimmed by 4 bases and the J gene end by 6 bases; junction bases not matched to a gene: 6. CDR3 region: CASSNLAGGGDTQYF. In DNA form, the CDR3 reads TGTGCCAGTAGTAACCTAGCGGGGGGAGGGGATACGCAGTATTTT.

As DNA, the CDR3 is TGTGCCAGCAGAACGGAGGCGGGAGTTGGGGCAGATACGCAGTATTTT. Its translation: CASRTEAGVGADTQYF. This chain uses TRBV6-4 with TRBJ2-3; TRBD2 agrees at 7 bases. Losses at the gene ends were 6 bases for V and 4 bases for J; bases not matched to a gene: 13. There are 16 residues in the CDR3. In germline, CDR1 is MRHNA, CDR2 SNTAGT.

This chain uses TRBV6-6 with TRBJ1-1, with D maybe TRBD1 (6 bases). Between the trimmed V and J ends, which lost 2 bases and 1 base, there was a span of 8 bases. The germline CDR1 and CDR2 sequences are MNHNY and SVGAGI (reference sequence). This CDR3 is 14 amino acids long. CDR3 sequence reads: CASSYDRTNTEAFF. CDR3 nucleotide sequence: TGTGCCAGCAGTTACGACAGGACGAACACTGAAGCTTTCTTT.

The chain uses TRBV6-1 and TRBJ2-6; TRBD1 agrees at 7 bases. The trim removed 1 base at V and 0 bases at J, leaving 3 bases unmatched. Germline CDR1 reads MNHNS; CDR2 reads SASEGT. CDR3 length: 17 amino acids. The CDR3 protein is CASSEVAGGSGANVLTF. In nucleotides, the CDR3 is TGTGCCAGCAGTGAAGTGGCAGGGGGCTCTGGGGCCAACGTCCTGACTTTC.

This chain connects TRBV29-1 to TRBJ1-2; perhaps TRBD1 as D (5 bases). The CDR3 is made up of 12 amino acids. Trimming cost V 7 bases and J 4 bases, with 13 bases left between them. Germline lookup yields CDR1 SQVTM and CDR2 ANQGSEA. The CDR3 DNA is TGCAGCGGGGGACTGTCCGGCTATGGCTACACCTTC. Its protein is CSGGLSGYGYTF.

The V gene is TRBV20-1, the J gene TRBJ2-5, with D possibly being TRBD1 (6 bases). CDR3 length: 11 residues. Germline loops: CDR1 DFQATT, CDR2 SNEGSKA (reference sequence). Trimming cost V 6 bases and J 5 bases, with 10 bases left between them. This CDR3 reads CSATGSETQYF. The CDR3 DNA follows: TGCAGTGCAACAGGGTCGGAGACCCAGTACTTC.

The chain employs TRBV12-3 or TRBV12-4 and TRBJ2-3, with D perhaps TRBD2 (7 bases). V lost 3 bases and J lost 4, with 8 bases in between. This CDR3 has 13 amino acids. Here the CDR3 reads CASSLRGPDTQYF. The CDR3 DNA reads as TGTGCCAGCAGTTTGCGGGGGCCAGATACGCAGTATTTT.